Sequencing of this T cell receptor beta chain was carried out in a study of identical twins' blood T cells. Overall study findings and caveats: Top TCRbeta clonotypes were shared more with twin than unrelated donors.

This CDR3 comprises 16 residues. The V gene lost 4 bases and the J gene lost 5 bases, with 20 bases spanning the gap. Germline loops: CDR1 LGHDT, CDR2 YNNKEL (reference sequence). MiXCR, applied by TCRdb to the 5' RACE reads, yields one record per CDR3 protein. The data show 300,000 to 400,000 distinct CDR3 sequences, roughly 28% seen once. Of note for this clonotype: Its antigen remains unknown.

This receptor was obtained from a woman aged 18-50 years in good health. The sequencing input was PBMCs. This rearrangement joins TRBV3-1 to TRBJ1-1; tentative D call: TRBD1 (5 bases). The CDR3 loop reads CASSLGYATARTEAFF. The CDR3 DNA sequence: TGTGCCAGCAGCCTCGGGTACGCGACAGCGAGGACTGAAGCTTTCTTT.